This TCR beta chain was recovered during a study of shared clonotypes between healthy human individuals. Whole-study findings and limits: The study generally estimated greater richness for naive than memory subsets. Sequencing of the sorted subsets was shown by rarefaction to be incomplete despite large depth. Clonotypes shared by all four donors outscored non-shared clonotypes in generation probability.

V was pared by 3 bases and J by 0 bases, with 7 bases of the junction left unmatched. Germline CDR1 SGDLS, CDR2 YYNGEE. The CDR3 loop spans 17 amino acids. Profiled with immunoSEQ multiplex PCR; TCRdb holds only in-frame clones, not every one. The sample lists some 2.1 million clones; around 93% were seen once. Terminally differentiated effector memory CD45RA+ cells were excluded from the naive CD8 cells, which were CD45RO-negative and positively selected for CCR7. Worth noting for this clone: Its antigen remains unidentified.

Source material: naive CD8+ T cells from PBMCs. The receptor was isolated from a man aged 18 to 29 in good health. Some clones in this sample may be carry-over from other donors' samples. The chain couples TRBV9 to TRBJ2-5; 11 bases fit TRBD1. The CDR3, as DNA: TGTGCCAGCAGCGCCCACCGGGACAGGGGGGACCAAGAGACCCAGTACTTC. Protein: CASSAHRDRGDQETQYF. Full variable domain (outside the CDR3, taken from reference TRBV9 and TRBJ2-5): DSGVTQTPKHLITATGQRVTLRCSPRSGDLSVYWYQQSLDQGLQFLIQYYNGEERAKGNILERFSAQQFPDLHSELNLSSLELGDSALYFCASSAHRDRGDQETQYFGPGTRLLVL.